Shown below are 18 T cell receptor beta chains from a single sample sequenced in a study of vaccination and CD4 T cells after COVID-19. These receptors lack a known antigen. The study sequenced cultured CD4+ T cell DNA using the Oncomine TCR Beta short-read assay. From the PCR reads, TCRdb called clonotypes with MiXCR, one entry per CDR3 protein. The sample has about 3,300 distinct CDR3 sequences, over 70% seen once. As for treatment: roughly nine-day PBMC culture with coronavirus spike peptide pools or control peptides (ViraFEST assay). Sequences were obtained from CD4+ T cells from blood, cultured in vitro. These receptors all stem from a human donor who had recovered from COVID-19.

This clonotype was seen once. The chain carries TRBV7-2 and TRBJ2-2; the D is unclear. Germline-derived CDR1 and CDR2 are SGHTA and FQGNSA. V was cut by 2 bases and J by 4 bases, with 8 bases left in between. This CDR3 has 14 amino acids. CDR3 bases: TGTGCCAGCAGCTTACCCCCCCGCACCGGGGAGCTGTTTTTT. Amino acids: CASSLPPRTGELFF.

By its share, this clonotype is large (0.1 to 1%). The chain couples TRBV6-4 to TRBJ2-6; tentative D call: TRBD1 (5 bases). The CDR3 extends over 14 amino acids. CDR1 is MRHNA and CDR2 is SNTAGT in the germline V gene. V lost 9 bases and J lost 2, with 11 bases in between. The DNA of the CDR3 is TGTGCCAGTGAGAGCAGGGCTGGGGCCAACGTCCTGACTTTC. It yields the protein CASESRAGANVLTF.

This clonotype was detected only once. This chain uses TRBV6-4 with TRBJ2-1; a weak D match, TRBD2 (6 bases). Germline V gene sequence: CDR1 MRHNA, CDR2 SNTAGT. The CDR3 has 13 residues. The ends were cut back, 10 bases at V and 4 bases at J, with 14 bases in the middle. The CDR3 sequence: CATSTLAYNEQFF. CDR3 coding DNA: TGTGCCACCTCCACTCTAGCGTACAATGAGCAGTTCTTC.

The chain links TRBV7-6 to TRBJ2-3; the D call may be TRBD1 or TRBD2 (6 bases each). Germline V gives CDR1 SGHVS, CDR2 FNYEAQ. The ends were cut back, 3 bases at V and 3 bases at J, with 10 bases in the middle. The CDR3 has 14 amino acids. CDR3 sequence reads: CASSFKGGTDTQYF. In nucleotides, the CDR3 is TGTGCCAGCAGCTTTAAGGGGGGAACAGATACGCAGTATTTT.

The genes are TRBV11-2 and TRBJ1-2; perhaps TRBD1 as D (5 bases). CDR1 is SGHAT, CDR2 FQNNGV, per germline. The CDR3 contains 15 residues. V was clipped by 5 bases and J by 8 bases, with 21 bases between them. CDR3 residues: CASSPPGAGLGGYTF. The CDR3 DNA is TGTGCCAGCAGCCCCCCCGGGGCAGGGCTCGGCGGCTACACCTTC.

This clonotype was counted once. The rearrangement joins TRBV20-1 to TRBJ2-3, with 9 bases that match TRBD1. With V trimmed by 8 bases and J by 1 base, 7 bases remained unmatched. The CDR3 spans 14 residues. CDR1 is DFQATT, CDR2 SNEGSKA, per germline (reference sequence). CDR3 bases: TGCAGTTGTCCGGGACAGGGACGCACAGATACGCAGTATTTT. Residues: CSCPGQGRTDTQYF.

The chain has TRBV25-1 and TRBJ2-4, with 7 bases fitting TRBD2. With V trimmed by 2 bases and J by 0 bases, 7 bases remained unmatched. Germline V gene sequence: CDR1 MGHDK, CDR2 SYGVNS. The CDR3 runs to 17 residues. The chain's CDR3 is CASSEGRSGGAKNIQYF. In nucleotides, the CDR3 is TGTGCCAGCAGTGAAGGGAGGTCGGGGGGAGCCAAAAACATTCAGTACTTC.

This clonotype was counted once. CDR3: CASSGTSGAQDTQYF. As DNA, the CDR3 is TGTGCCAGCAGCGGGACTAGCGGGGCCCAAGATACGCAGTATTTT. The V and J genes are TRBV7-9 and TRBJ2-3, with 13 bases lining up with TRBD2. The CDR3 is 15 amino acids. J gave up 5 bases and V 5 bases, and 4 bases lay outside the gene matches. Germline assignment: CDR1 SEHNR and CDR2 FQNEAQ (reference sequence).

The genes are TRBV20-1 and TRBJ1-2, with TRBD1 matching 10 bases. Per the germline V gene, CDR1 is DFQATT and CDR2 is SNEGSKA (reference sequence). The J segment lost 0 bases and the V segment lost 8 bases, leaving 15 bases of the junction unmatched. The CDR3 has 17 amino acids. The CDR3 sequence is CSPLGQGSSKANYGYTF. The DNA for the CDR3 is TGCAGTCCTCTGGGACAGGGGTCCTCAAAAGCTAACTATGGCTACACCTTC.

By share, this clonotype ranks as medium-sized. The chain uses TRBV25-1 and TRBJ2-3; 11 bases align to TRBD2. V was clipped by 6 bases and J by 2 bases; unmatched bases: 7. CDR1 is MGHDK and CDR2 is SYGVNS in the germline V gene. This CDR3 contains 16 residues. The CDR3 region has the DNA TGTGCCAGCAGAGCTACTAGCGGGAGAATCACAGATACGCAGTATTTT. The encoded protein is CASRATSGRITDTQYF.

This clonotype was observed once. The chain uses TRBV24-1 and TRBJ2-7; D is unclear. Trimming took 5 bases from V and 1 from J, leaving 8 bases between them. Per germline, CDR1 KGHDR and CDR2 SFDVKD. This CDR3 is built from 13 residues. The CDR3 coding sequence is TGTGCCACCAGTGGGGCGGCTTCCTACGAGCAGTACTTC. Its translation is CATSGAASYEQYF.

For the CDR3, the DNA is TGCAGTGCTATTCTAGCGGGGGGGTTGGAGCTGTTTTTT. Amino acids: CSAILAGGLELFF. The chain links TRBV20-1 to TRBJ2-2, with 12 nucleotides matching TRBD2. J gave up 10 bases and V 4 bases, and 4 bases lay outside the gene matches. The CDR3 runs to 13 residues. CDR1 is DFQATT and CDR2 is SNEGSKA in the germline V gene (reference sequence).

The sample holds one count of this clonotype. A read error may explain this, as a much larger clone is one base away. The chain has TRBV11-3 and TRBJ2-1, with D possibly matching TRBD2 (7 bases). The CDR3 contains 15 residues. The germline V gene encodes CDR1 SGHNT and CDR2 YENEEA. CDR3 coding DNA: TGTGCCAGCAGCTTTGAGGGGGGGACCTACGATGAGCAGTTCTTC. This codes for CASSFEGGTYDEQFF.

V gene TRBV18 combines with J gene TRBJ2-2, with 10 bases matching TRBD1. Germline CDR1 KGHSH, CDR2 LQKENI. The CDR3 extends over 15 amino acids. V trimming: 7 bases; J trimming: 2 bases; junction bases outside the gene matches: 4. CDR3 region: CASYRDRGNTGELFF. The CDR3 nucleotides read TGTGCCAGCTACCGGGACAGGGGCAACACCGGGGAGCTGTTTTTT.

A single count supports this clonotype. V and J are TRBV20-1 and TRBJ1-5; 8 bases are shared with TRBD1. J lost 3 bases, V lost 7 bases, and 8 bases had no gene match. The CDR3 consists of 14 residues. Germline V gene lookup returns CDR1 DFQATT and CDR2 SNEGSKA (reference sequence). The CDR3 DNA reads as TGCAGTGGCGGCAAGGGACAGGCCAATCAGCCCCAGCATTTT. It translates to CSGGKGQANQPQHF.

In this sample, this clonotype turned up a few times. V and J are TRBV10-2 and TRBJ1-2; maybe TRBD1 (5 bases). V lost 2 bases to trimming and J lost 4 bases, with 14 bases between them. Germline V gene data show CDR1 as WSHSY and CDR2 as SAAADI. CDR3 length equals 15 residues. This CDR3 reads CASSERQGRVYGYTF. For the CDR3, the DNA is TGCGCCAGCAGTGAGAGGCAGGGTAGAGTCTATGGCTACACCTTC.

V usage is TRBV24-1 and J usage is TRBJ2-5; TRBD2 is a possible D gene (6 bases). The CDR3 has 14 amino acids. The germline gives CDR1 KGHDR, CDR2 SFDVKD. Trimming removed 4 bases at V and 5 bases at J, with 13 bases between. This CDR3 reads CATSDARGRETQYF. As DNA, the CDR3 is TGTGCCACCAGTGACGCGCGGGGTAGGGAGACCCAGTACTTC.

The J gene is TRBJ2-3, the V gene TRBV29-1; 8 nucleotides agree with TRBD1. The CDR3 has 14 amino acids. Unmatched junction bases numbered 2, after V lost 1 base and J lost 2 bases. Germline CDR1 is SQVTM and CDR2 is ANQGSEA. CDR3 in DNA: TGCAGCGTTGAAGGACAGGGGTACACAGATACGCAGTATTTT. Its protein product is CSVEGQGYTDTQYF.